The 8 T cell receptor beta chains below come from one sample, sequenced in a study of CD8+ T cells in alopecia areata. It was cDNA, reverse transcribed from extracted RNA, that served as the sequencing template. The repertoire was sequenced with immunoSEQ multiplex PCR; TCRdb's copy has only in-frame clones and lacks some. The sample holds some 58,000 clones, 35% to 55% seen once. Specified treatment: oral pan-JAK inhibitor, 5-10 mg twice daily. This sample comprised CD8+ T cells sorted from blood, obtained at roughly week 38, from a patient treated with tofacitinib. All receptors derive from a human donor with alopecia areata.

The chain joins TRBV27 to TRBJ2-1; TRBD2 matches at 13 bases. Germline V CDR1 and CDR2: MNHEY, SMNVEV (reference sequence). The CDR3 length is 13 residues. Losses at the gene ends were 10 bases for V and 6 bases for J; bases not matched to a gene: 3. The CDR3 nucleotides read TGTGCCACCACTAGCGGGAGGGCCAATGAGCAGTTCTTC. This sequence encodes CATTSGRANEQFF.

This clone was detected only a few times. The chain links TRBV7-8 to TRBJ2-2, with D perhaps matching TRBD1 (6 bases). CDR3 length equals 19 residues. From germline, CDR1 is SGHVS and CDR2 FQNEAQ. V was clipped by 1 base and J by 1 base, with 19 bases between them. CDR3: CASSLVPPGQSRNTGELFF. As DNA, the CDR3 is TGTGCCAGCAGCTTAGTTCCCCCTGGACAGTCAAGGAACACCGGGGAGCTGTTTTTT.

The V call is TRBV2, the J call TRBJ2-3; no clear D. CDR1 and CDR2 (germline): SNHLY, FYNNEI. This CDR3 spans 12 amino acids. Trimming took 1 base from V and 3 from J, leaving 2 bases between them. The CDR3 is CASSEVTDTQYF. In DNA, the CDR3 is TGTGCCAGCAGTGAAGTGACAGATACGCAGTATTTT.

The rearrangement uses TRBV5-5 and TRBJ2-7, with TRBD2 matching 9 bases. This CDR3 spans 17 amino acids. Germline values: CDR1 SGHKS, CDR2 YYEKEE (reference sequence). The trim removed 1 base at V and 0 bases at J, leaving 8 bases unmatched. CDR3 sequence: CASSLPSGRLSSYEQYF. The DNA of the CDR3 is TGTGCCAGCAGCTTGCCCAGCGGGAGGCTCAGCTCCTACGAGCAGTACTTC.

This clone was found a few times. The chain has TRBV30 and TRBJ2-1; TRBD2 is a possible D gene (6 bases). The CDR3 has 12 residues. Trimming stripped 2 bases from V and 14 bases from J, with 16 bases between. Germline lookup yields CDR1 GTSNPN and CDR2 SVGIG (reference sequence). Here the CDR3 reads CAWSLLRGSEFF. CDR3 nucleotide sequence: TGTGCCTGGAGTCTCCTGCGGGGCTCCGAGTTCTTC.

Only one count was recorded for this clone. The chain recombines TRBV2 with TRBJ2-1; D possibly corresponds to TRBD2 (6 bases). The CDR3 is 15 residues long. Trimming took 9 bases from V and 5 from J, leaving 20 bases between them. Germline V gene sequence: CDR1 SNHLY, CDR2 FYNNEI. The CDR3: CARSTSGSAHNEQFF. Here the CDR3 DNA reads TGTGCCAGGAGTACGTCCGGGAGCGCCCACAATGAGCAGTTCTTC. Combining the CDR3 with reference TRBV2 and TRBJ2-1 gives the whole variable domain EPEVTQTPSHQVTQMGQEVILRCVPISNHLYFYWYRQILGQKVEFLVSFYNNEISEKSEIFDDQFSVERPDGSNFTLKIRSTKLEDSAMYFCARSTSGSAHNEQFFGPGTRLTVL.

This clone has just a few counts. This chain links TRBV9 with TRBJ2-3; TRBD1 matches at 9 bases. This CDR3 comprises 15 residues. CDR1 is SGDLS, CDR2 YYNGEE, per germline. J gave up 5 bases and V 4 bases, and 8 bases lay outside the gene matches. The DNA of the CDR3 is TGTGCCAGCAGCTCCACAGGGGGCTCGGGAGATACGCAGTATTTT. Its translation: CASSSTGGSGDTQYF.

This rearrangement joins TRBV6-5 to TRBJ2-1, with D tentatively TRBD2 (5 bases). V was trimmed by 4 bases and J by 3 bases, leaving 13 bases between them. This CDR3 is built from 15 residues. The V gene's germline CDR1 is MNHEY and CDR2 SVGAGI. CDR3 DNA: TGTGCCAGCAGTTCCGGACTTTCTTTCTACAATGAGCAGTTCTTC. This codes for CASSSGLSFYNEQFF.